The T cell receptor (beta chain) described here comes from a study of blood T cell repertoires in COVID-19. About the research overall: T cells, B-cell-depleted T cells, or PBMCs supplied cDNA or gDNA.

From germline, CDR1 is GTSNPN and CDR2 SVGIG (reference sequence). This CDR3 spans 15 amino acids. V was clipped by 2 bases and J by 2 bases; unmatched bases: 7. This clone came up once. Repertoires were generated with immunoSEQ multiplex PCR, while TCRdb's copy carries only in-frame clones and drops some. This table holds roughly 300,000 clones, over 75% found once. The source is a human donor in a cohort sampled during active COVID-19. Material for sequencing was peripheral blood. The V gene is TRBV30, the J gene TRBJ2-3; 7 bases agree with TRBD1. CDR3 bases: TGTGCCTGGAGTAAAGGGGGCAGCCACACAGATACGCAGTATTTT. Its translation: CAWSKGGSHTDTQYF.